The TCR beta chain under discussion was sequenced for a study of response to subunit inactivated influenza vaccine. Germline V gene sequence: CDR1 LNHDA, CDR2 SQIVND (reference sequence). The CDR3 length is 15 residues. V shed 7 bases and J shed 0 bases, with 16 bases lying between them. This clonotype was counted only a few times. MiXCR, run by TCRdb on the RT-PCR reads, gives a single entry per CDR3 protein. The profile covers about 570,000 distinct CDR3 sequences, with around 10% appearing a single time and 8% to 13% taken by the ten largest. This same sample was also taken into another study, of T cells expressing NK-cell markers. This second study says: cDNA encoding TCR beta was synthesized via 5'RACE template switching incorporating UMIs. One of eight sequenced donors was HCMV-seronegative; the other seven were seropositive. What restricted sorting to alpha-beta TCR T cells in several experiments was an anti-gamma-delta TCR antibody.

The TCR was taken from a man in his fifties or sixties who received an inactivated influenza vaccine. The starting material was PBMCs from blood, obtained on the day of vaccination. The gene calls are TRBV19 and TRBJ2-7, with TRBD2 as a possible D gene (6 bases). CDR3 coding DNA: TGTGCCAGTACCCCCGGGACTGGAAGCTCCTACGAGCAGTACTTC. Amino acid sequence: CASTPGTGSSYEQYF. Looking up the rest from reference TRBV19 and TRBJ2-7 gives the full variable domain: DGGITQSPKYLFRKEGQNVTLSCEQNLNHDAMYWYRQDPGQGLRLIYYSQIVNDFQKGDIAEGYSVSREKKESFPLTVTSAQKNPTAFYLCASTPGTGSSYEQYFGPGTRLTVT.